Below, 32 T cell receptor beta chains from the same sample are listed, as sequenced in a study of cytomegalovirus exposure and HLA in healthy donors. PCR primers comprised 60 Vbeta and 13 Jbeta primers. Libraries were prepared by immunoSEQ multiplex PCR; TCRdb keeps only in-frame clonotypes and omits some of them. This sample carries over 150,000 clones, around 80% of them seen once, and the ten largest clones take roughly 2%. Sample: PBMCs. The source of these receptors is a human donor in good health.

The chain is built from TRBV19 and TRBJ2-2; D may be TRBD2 (6 bases). Germline V gives CDR1 LNHDA, CDR2 SQIVND (reference sequence). V was trimmed by 5 bases and J by 7 bases, leaving 11 bases between them. The CDR3 runs to 13 residues. Written as DNA, the CDR3 is TGTGCCAGTAGTGGAGGGGATGGCGGGGAGCTGTTTTTT. Protein product: CASSGGDGGELFF. Combining the CDR3 with reference TRBV19 and TRBJ2-2 gives the whole variable domain DGGITQSPKYLFRKEGQNVTLSCEQNLNHDAMYWYRQDPGQGLRLIYYSQIVNDFQKGDIAEGYSVSREKKESFPLTVTSAQKNPTAFYLCASSGGDGGELFFGEGSRLTVL.

This clone was detected once. V gene TRBV2 combines with J gene TRBJ2-3; possible D gene TRBD1, 5 bases. Germline-derived CDR1 and CDR2 are SNHLY and FYNNEI. This CDR3 is 13 amino acids long. The V gene lost 9 bases and the J gene lost 3 bases, with 13 bases spanning the gap. The DNA of the CDR3 is TGTGCCAGTCAGACAGAACCAACAGATACGCAGTATTTT. Protein product: CASQTEPTDTQYF.

The V gene is TRBV5-1, the J gene TRBJ2-2; D unresolved. The CDR3 is made up of 14 amino acids. Germline loops: CDR1 SGHRS, CDR2 YFSETQ. Trimming stripped 4 bases from V and 8 bases from J, with 15 bases between. This CDR3 reads CASSRVASVGELFF. For the CDR3, the DNA is TGCGCCAGCAGCCGGGTCGCGAGCGTAGGGGAGCTGTTTTTT. The full variable domain, its missing parts supplied by reference TRBV5-1 and TRBJ2-2, is KAGVTQTPRYLIKTRGQQVTLSCSPISGHRSVSWYQQTPGQGLQFLFEYFSETQRNKGNFPGRFSGRQFSNSRSEMNVSTLELGDSALYLCASSRVASVGELFFGEGSRLTVL.

The chain has TRBV7-6 and TRBJ1-5; no firm D call. Trimming shortened V by 2 bases and J by 3 bases, and 8 bases separated the two germline ends. The CDR3 sequence is 14 residues long. The germline V gene encodes CDR1 SGHVS and CDR2 FNYEAQ. The CDR3 DNA reads as TGTGCCAGCAGCTTAATACAGTCCAATCAGCCCCAGCATTTT. Translated, it gives CASSLIQSNQPQHF. Full variable domain (remainder filled in from reference TRBV7-6 and TRBJ1-5): GAGVSQSPRYKVTKRGQDVALRCDPISGHVSLYWYRQALGQGPEFLTYFNYEAQQDKSGLPNDRFSAERPEGSISTLTIQRTEQRDSAMYRCASSLIQSNQPQHFGDGTRLSIL.

CDR3 in amino acids: CASSPTGEETQYF. CDR3 nucleotide sequence: TGCGCCAGCAGTCCCACAGGGGAAGAGACCCAGTACTTC. The chain carries TRBV23-1 and TRBJ2-5, with TRBD1 identical over 7 bases. TRBV23-1 is an ORF, with its function uncertain. The CDR3 has 13 amino acids. Trimming cost V 4 bases and J 3 bases; bases outside gene matches: 2.

The chain is built from TRBV4-3 and TRBJ2-1, with a weak D call TRBD2 (5 bases). Germline values: CDR1 LGHNA, CDR2 YSLEER. The CDR3 is 17 residues long. V was shortened by 0 bases and J by 8 bases, with 20 bases between the two germline ends. Here the CDR3 reads CASSQDRGQFVADEQFF. CDR3 bases: TGCGCCAGCAGCCAAGATCGAGGGCAGTTTGTGGCCGATGAGCAGTTCTTC.

The chain carries TRBV29-1 and TRBJ2-2, with 8 bases fitting TRBD2. This CDR3 is 18 amino acids long. The junction had 9 bases not matched to a gene; V was cut back by 0 bases and J by 0 bases. In germline, CDR1 is SQVTM, CDR2 ANQGSEA. As DNA, the CDR3 is TGCAGCGTTGAAGATCTCGGTAGCGGGGTAACGAACACCGGGGAGCTGTTTTTT. Encoded protein: CSVEDLGSGVTNTGELFF.

The genes are TRBV11-1 and TRBJ1-4; D gene uncertain. Germline CDR1 SGHAT, CDR2 FQDESV (reference sequence). The CDR3 runs 13 residues. V was shortened by 3 bases and J by 9 bases, with 11 bases between the two germline ends. The CDR3 reads CASSFGLRQKLFF. Written as DNA, the CDR3 is TGTGCCAGCAGCTTTGGACTCCGTCAAAAACTGTTTTTT. Based on the CDR3 plus reference TRBV11-1 and TRBJ1-4, the full variable domain is EAEVAQSPRYKITEKSQAVAFWCDPISGHATLYWYRQILGQGPELLVQFQDESVVDDSQLPKDRFSAERLKGVDSTLKIQPAELGDSAMYLCASSFGLRQKLFFGSGTQLSVL.

This chain links TRBV5-4 with TRBJ1-2; the D is unclear. This CDR3 has 11 amino acids. Germline CDR1 and CDR2: SGHNT and YYREEE (reference sequence). V dropped 4 bases and J dropped 6 bases, with 7 bases sitting between them. For the CDR3, the DNA is TGTGCCAGCAGCGCGTATGATGGCTACACCTTC. Protein product: CASSAYDGYTF.

V gene TRBV6-1 combines with J gene TRBJ1-1; no definite D call. The germline CDR1 and CDR2 sequences are MNHNS and SASEGT. Trimming shortened V by 2 bases and J by 4 bases, and 8 bases separated the two germline ends. The CDR3 contains 13 residues. Here the CDR3 DNA reads TGTGCCAGCAGTGAATTCTGGAGCACTGAAGCTTTCTTT. It translates to CASSEFWSTEAFF.

The V gene is TRBV7-8, the J gene TRBJ2-7; D possibly corresponds to TRBD1 (5 bases). V lost 5 bases and J lost 4, with 12 bases in between. The CDR3 covers 13 residues. The germline V gene encodes CDR1 SGHVS and CDR2 FQNEAQ. DNA of the CDR3: TGTGCCAGCAGCCCAGGGATTATTTACGAGCAGTACTTC. Translated, it gives CASSPGIIYEQYF.

V usage is TRBV5-8 and J usage is TRBJ1-4; D remains ambiguous. There are 14 residues in the CDR3. Trimming cost V 0 bases and J 4 bases, with 7 bases left between them. The V gene's germline CDR1 is SGHTS and CDR2 YDEGEE. CDR3 in DNA: TGTGCCAGCAGCTTGGGAGGGCTTAATGAAAAACTGTTTTTT. Amino acids: CASSLGGLNEKLFF. Full variable domain (rest looked up from reference TRBV5-8 and TRBJ1-4): EAGVTQSPTHLIKTRGQQATLRCSPISGHTSVYWYQQALGLGLQFLLWYDEGEERNRGNFPPRFSGRQFPNYSSELNVNALELEDSALYLCASSLGGLNEKLFFGSGTQLSVL.

The V and J genes are TRBV5-3 and TRBJ1-1; no firm D call. TRBV5-3 is an ORF, and what it does is uncertain. Between the trimmed V and J ends, which lost 3 bases and 5 bases, there was a span of 17 bases. CDR3 length: 15 residues. The CDR3 DNA follows: TGTGCCAGAAGCTCGACCAATGGTGGGCAGACTGAAGCTTTCTTT. Its protein product is CARSSTNGGQTEAFF.

This clone appeared a few times. The CDR3 spells CASGIYRANNEKLFF. The DNA of the CDR3 is TGTGCTAGTGGGATCTACAGGGCCAATAATGAAAAACTGTTTTTT. The chain combines TRBV12-5 with TRBJ1-4, with a weak D call TRBD1 (6 bases). Deletions cut 6 bases from V and 4 bases from J, with 15 bases between. Per germline, CDR1 LGHNT and CDR2 FRNRAP. The CDR3 covers 15 residues. The variable domain in full, with the rest retrieved from reference TRBV12-5 and TRBJ1-4, is DARVTQTPRHKVTEMGQEVTMRCQPILGHNTVFWYRQTMMQGLELLAYFRNRAPLDDSGMPKDRFSAEMPDATLATLKIQPSEPRDSAVYFCASGIYRANNEKLFFGSGTQLSVL.

The chain joins TRBV19 to TRBJ1-1; no clear D. Deletions cut 0 bases from V and 0 bases from J, with 17 bases between. The germline V gene encodes CDR1 LNHDA and CDR2 SQIVND (reference sequence). This CDR3 has 18 residues. CDR3 coding DNA: TGTGCCAGTAGTATAGATCCCCCAGGAGGTGCCATGAACACTGAAGCTTTCTTT. Amino acids: CASSIDPPGGAMNTEAFF.

The chain is built from TRBV2 and TRBJ2-7; 10 bases are a match to TRBD1. Germline V gene data show CDR1 as SNHLY and CDR2 as FYNNEI. Trimming took 6 bases from V and 7 from J; bases not matched to a gene: 3. The CDR3 is 12 amino acids. CDR3 in DNA: TGTGCCAGCAGACCGGGACAGGGGGAGCAGTACTTC. This translates into CASRPGQGEQYF.

The gene calls are TRBV27 and TRBJ2-2; no reliable D call. The CDR3 is made up of 18 amino acids. V lost 2 bases and J 3 bases, leaving 19 bases between the germline ends. Germline V CDR1 and CDR2: MNHEY, SMNVEV (reference sequence). CDR3 loop: CASSLLLRARMDTGELFF. The CDR3 DNA is TGTGCCAGCAGTTTACTTCTTCGAGCGCGCATGGACACCGGGGAGCTGTTTTTT.

This sequence joins TRBV7-8 and TRBJ2-7; the match to TRBD2 covers 12 bases. Germline V gene sequence: CDR1 SGHVS, CDR2 FQNEAQ. The junction had 6 bases not matched to a gene; V was cut back by 5 bases and J by 4 bases. The CDR3 has 15 amino acids. The DNA for the CDR3 is TGTGCCAGCAGCGGAAGCACTAGCGGGGGGTACGAGCAGTACTTC. Amino acids: CASSGSTSGGYEQYF.

There are a few counts of this clone. CDR3 nucleotides: TGTGCCAGCAGCCAAACAAGGACAGGGATTACTGAAGCTTTCTTT. The encoded protein is CASSQTRTGITEAFF. The chain recombines TRBV4-2 with TRBJ1-1; TRBD1 agrees at 8 bases. The CDR3 has 15 amino acids. Germline lookup yields CDR1 LGHNA and CDR2 YNFKEQ. The trim removed 2 bases at V and 5 bases at J, leaving 7 bases unmatched.

This chain connects TRBV9 to TRBJ1-3, with D possibly TRBD1 on 5 matching bases. Trimming took off 5 bases at V and 1 base at J, with 7 bases between the two ends. Germline assignment: CDR1 SGDLS and CDR2 YYNGEE. The CDR3 contains 13 residues. The CDR3 coding sequence is TGTGCCAGCAGGGGGGGATCTGGAAACACCATATATTTT. Its translation is CASRGGSGNTIYF.

This clone was detected only once. The genes are TRBV4-1 and TRBJ1-2; D unresolved. The CDR3 runs to 16 residues. V was shortened by 4 bases and J by 6 bases, with 21 bases between the two germline ends. Germline V lookup: CDR1 MGHRA, CDR2 YSYEKL. CDR3 in DNA: TGCGCCAGCAGCCGAACTGCGAGCACGGAGGTACATGGCTACACCTTC. Residues: CASSRTASTEVHGYTF.

This chain connects TRBV7-9 to TRBJ1-2; TRBD1 aligns across 7 bases. CDR3 length equals 13 residues. V shed 5 bases, J shed 6 bases, and the junction held 6 bases outside the gene matches. Germline V CDR1 and CDR2: SEHNR, FQNEAQ (reference sequence). The CDR3 DNA sequence: TGTGCCAGCAGCCCCAGACAGGGCCATGGCTACACCTTC. This sequence encodes CASSPRQGHGYTF.

The table lists this clone with a count of one. This chain connects TRBV4-1 to TRBJ1-1; 7 bases match TRBD1. The CDR3 is 15 amino acids. The trim removed 5 bases at V and 3 bases at J, leaving 9 bases unmatched. Looked up from germline, CDR1 is MGHRA and CDR2 is YSYEKL. This chain's CDR3 is CASSFRTGKDTEAFF. As DNA, the CDR3 is TGCGCCAGCAGCTTCCGGACAGGCAAGGACACTGAAGCTTTCTTT.

This clone was counted between two and nine times. V and J are TRBV4-3 and TRBJ1-3; TRBD1 is a possible D gene (6 bases). This CDR3 comprises 16 residues. Trimming pared 0 bases from V and 1 base from J, leaving 10 bases between. Per the germline V gene, CDR1 is LGHNA and CDR2 is YSLEER. The CDR3 sequence: CASSQDTGRSGNTIYF. DNA of the CDR3: TGCGCCAGCAGCCAAGATACAGGGCGATCTGGAAACACCATATATTTT.

This clone was seen just once. The chain employs TRBV5-8 and TRBJ2-2, with 10 nucleotides matching TRBD1. Trimming removed 5 bases from V and 7 bases from J; junction bases left unmatched: 8. CDR1 is SGHTS and CDR2 is YDEGEE in the germline V gene. The CDR3 extends over 15 amino acids. The CDR3 region is CASSFTGQGNGELFF. CDR3 DNA: TGTGCCAGCAGTTTCACGGGACAGGGGAACGGGGAGCTGTTTTTT.

The chain joins TRBV13 to TRBJ2-7; 12 bases agree with TRBD2. With V trimmed by 5 bases and J by 0 bases, 14 bases remained unmatched. This CDR3 contains 19 residues. The V gene's germline CDR1 is PRHDT and CDR2 FYEKMQ (reference sequence). CDR3 DNA: TGTGCCAGCAGCCCGAGGGACAGGGGACTAGCGGGCGGCTCCTACGAGCAGTACTTC. The encoded protein is CASSPRDRGLAGGSYEQYF.

V gene TRBV5-1 combines with J gene TRBJ1-1, with D unclear. CDR1 and CDR2 (germline): SGHRS, YFSETQ. This CDR3 is built from 14 residues. V was pared by 0 bases and J by 0 bases, with 6 bases between. This CDR3 reads CASSLGAVNTEAFF. As DNA, the CDR3 is TGCGCCAGCAGCTTGGGGGCAGTGAACACTGAAGCTTTCTTT.

The chain is built from TRBV7-8 and TRBJ2-3; TRBD2 might be the D (6 bases). CDR1 SGHVS and CDR2 FQNEAQ come from the germline V gene. V shed 0 bases and J shed 0 bases, with 10 bases lying between them. The CDR3 is 16 residues long. This CDR3 is CASSLARGTSTDTQYF. CDR3 DNA sequence: TGTGCCAGCAGCTTAGCTCGCGGGACTAGCACAGATACGCAGTATTTT.

The rearrangement uses TRBV4-3 and TRBJ2-5, with 9 bases fitting TRBD2. The J segment lost 3 bases and the V segment lost 0 bases, leaving 2 bases of the junction unmatched. Per the germline V gene, CDR1 is LGHNA and CDR2 is YSLEER. This CDR3 contains 15 residues. The CDR3 loop is CASSQEASGEETQYF. For the CDR3, the DNA is TGCGCCAGCAGCCAAGAGGCTAGCGGGGAAGAGACCCAGTACTTC.

This sequence joins TRBV13 and TRBJ2-1; 11 positions match TRBD1. In germline, CDR1 is PRHDT, CDR2 FYEKMQ (reference sequence). This CDR3 is built from 18 residues. V lost 5 bases and J lost 0; bases outside the gene matches: 9. CDR3 sequence (DNA): TGTGCCAGCAGCCCTCAATCCGGGACAGGGGGCTCCTACAATGAGCAGTTCTTC. Translated: CASSPQSGTGGSYNEQFF.

This chain links TRBV27 with TRBJ2-3; D is possibly TRBD2 (6 bases). CDR1 is MNHEY, CDR2 SMNVEV, per germline (reference sequence). Trimming removed 2 bases at V and 7 bases at J, with 13 bases between. This CDR3 spans 14 amino acids. Here the CDR3 reads CASSLNGRGYTQYF. The DNA of the CDR3 is TGTGCCAGCAGTTTAAACGGACGGGGGTATACGCAGTATTTT.

This chain connects TRBV4-3 to TRBJ2-5, with a weak D call TRBD2 (6 bases). The CDR3 totals 16 residues. Trimming pared 0 bases from V and 1 base from J, leaving 12 bases between. CDR1 LGHNA and CDR2 YSLEER come from the germline V gene. DNA of the CDR3: TGCGCCAGCAGCCAAGATCTTGGGGGACTCCAAGAGACCCAGTACTTC. It codes for CASSQDLGGLQETQYF.